This T cell receptor beta chain was captured by sequencing in a study of shared clonotypes between healthy human individuals. An assay was performed, and its level was deep. Several immunoSEQ plates held equal portions of the genomic DNA taken from each subset. Profiled with immunoSEQ multiplex PCR; TCRdb holds only in-frame clones, not every one. The repertoire holds more than 2,000,000 clones, with more than 80% as singletons. There were only Caucasian adults among the donors, and all lived in Nashville, Tennessee. Study-level points and caveats: In this cohort, only blood was sampled, and tissue repertoires likely differ.

About this clone: The antigen is unknown.

Germline V CDR1 and CDR2: MNHNY, SVGAGI (reference sequence). This CDR3 contains 13 residues. Trimming stripped 6 bases from V and 7 bases from J, with 13 bases between. The specimen was naive CD4+ T cells sorted from blood. Subset denoted: CD45RA+ positively selected. This rearrangement joins TRBV6-6 to TRBJ1-5; the D is unclear. The receptor was isolated from a man younger than 35 in good health. CDR3 sequence: CASSPRPFQPQHF. CDR3 in DNA: TGTGCCAGCAGCCCCCGGCCCTTCCAGCCCCAGCATTTT.